These 18 T cell receptor beta chains originate from one sample sequenced in a study of cytomegalovirus exposure and HLA in healthy donors. The PCR had 60 Vbeta and 13 Jbeta primers. TCRdb's table, derived via immunoSEQ multiplex PCR, lists solely in-frame clones and lacks some. The data contain 150,000 to 200,000 clones, 75% to 90% of them singletons. The sample consisted of PBMCs. The source of these receptors is a male donor in good health and CMV-seronegative.

This chain's CDR3 is CASSSRDRVGSEQYF. CDR3 sequence (DNA): TGTGCCAGCAGTTCCCGGGACAGGGTAGGCAGTGAGCAGTACTTC. The chain carries TRBV2 and TRBJ2-7; 9 positions agree with TRBD1. The V gene's germline CDR1 is SNHLY and CDR2 FYNNEI. Unmatched junction bases numbered 12, after V lost 5 bases and J lost 7 bases. This CDR3 has 15 residues.

The CDR3 bases are TGTGCCAGCAGCCAAGGCGGGTTAGCCCTTAGCTCCTACAATGAGCAGTTCTTC. Translated, it gives CASSQGGLALSSYNEQFF. The chain combines TRBV4-2 with TRBJ2-1; TRBD2 is a possible D gene (5 bases). Trimming removed 1 base from V and 0 bases from J, with 16 bases in between. Germline lookup yields CDR1 LGHNA and CDR2 YNFKEQ. The CDR3 length is 18 residues.

The rearrangement links TRBV6-1 to TRBJ1-4, with 9 bases aligning to TRBD1. The CDR3 length is 15 residues. J was trimmed by 7 bases and V by 4 bases; bases with no gene match: 7. Per germline, CDR1 MNHNS and CDR2 SASEGT. The DNA of the CDR3 is TGTGCCAGCAGTGTAACAGGGGGCCGCGGTGAAAAACTGTTTTTT. Its translation: CASSVTGGRGEKLFF.

This chain links TRBV5-4 with TRBJ2-2; D is unresolved. The CDR3 spans 14 residues. Germline CDR1 reads SGHNT; CDR2 reads YYREEE (reference sequence). Trimming cost V 6 bases and J 3 bases, with 12 bases left between them. The CDR3: CASIGPPDTGELFF. CDR3 sequence (DNA): TGTGCCAGCATTGGTCCTCCGGACACCGGGGAGCTGTTTTTT.

The rearrangement joins TRBV6-6 to TRBJ2-5, with TRBD2 matching over 8 bases. The CDR3 spans 15 residues. Germline V gives CDR1 MNHNY, CDR2 SVGAGI (reference sequence). J lost 1 base, V lost 0 bases, and 1 base had no gene match. CDR3 loop: CASSYSSGGQETQYF. The CDR3 DNA follows: TGTGCCAGCAGTTACTCGAGCGGGGGCCAAGAGACCCAGTACTTC.

J is TRBJ2-5 and V is TRBV5-5; D is undetermined. The V end was cut by 0 bases, the J end by 5 bases, with 5 bases between. This CDR3 contains 12 residues. In germline, CDR1 is SGHKS, CDR2 YYEKEE (reference sequence). The CDR3 is CASSLDMETQYF. Written as DNA, the CDR3 is TGTGCCAGCAGCTTGGACATGGAGACCCAGTACTTC.

J is TRBJ1-1 and V is TRBV5-4, with 8 bases fitting TRBD1. CDR1 and CDR2 from the germline V gene are SGHNT and YYREEE (reference sequence). This CDR3 has 15 amino acids. The ends lost 3 bases at V and 1 base at J; junction bases unmatched: 5. The DNA of the CDR3 is TGTGCCAGCAGCTATCCGGACAGGGCGAACACTGAAGCTTTCTTT. Translating gives CASSYPDRANTEAFF.

The CDR3 nucleotides are TGCGCCAGCACCCACTTCGGGGAGCTGTTTTTT. This gives the protein CASTHFGELFF. This sequence joins TRBV4-1 and TRBJ2-2; D call uncertain. Germline CDR1 and CDR2: MGHRA and YSYEKL. Trimming cost V 7 bases and J 7 bases, with 7 bases left between them. There are 11 residues in the CDR3.

This chain connects TRBV4-3 to TRBJ1-6, with unresolved D. CDR1 is LGHNA and CDR2 is YSLEER in the germline V gene. V shed 0 bases and J shed 0 bases, with 9 bases lying between them. This CDR3 region has 17 residues. The CDR3 DNA sequence: TGCGCCAGCAGCCAAGAGGCCCAGGACTCCTATAATTCACCCCTCCACTTT. Translation: CASSQEAQDSYNSPLHF.

The chain recombines TRBV5-4 with TRBJ2-2, with 7 bases that match TRBD1. With 0 bases clipped from V and 1 base from J, the junction kept 3 bases outside the gene matches. Per germline, CDR1 SGHNT and CDR2 YYREEE (reference sequence). The CDR3 extends over 16 amino acids. The CDR3 region has the DNA TGTGCCAGCAGCTTGGGTAACAGGGGGAACACCGGGGAGCTGTTTTTT. Residues: CASSLGNRGNTGELFF.

The chain links TRBV6-5 to TRBJ1-1; no definite D call. The CDR3 extends over 15 amino acids. V lost 7 bases and J 1 base, leaving 16 bases between the germline ends. CDR1 MNHEY and CDR2 SVGAGI come from the germline V gene. This CDR3 reads CASKYQAGSNTEAFF. CDR3 nucleotide sequence: TGTGCCAGCAAGTATCAGGCCGGATCGAACACTGAAGCTTTCTTT.

This chain's CDR3 is CASSLDLSGADTQYF. The CDR3 coding sequence is TGTGCCAGCAGCTTAGATCTATCGGGGGCAGATACGCAGTATTTT. The chain combines TRBV11-2 with TRBJ2-3; tentative D call: TRBD2 (6 bases). V was trimmed by 0 bases and J by 4 bases, leaving 11 bases between them. The CDR3 runs 15 residues. Germline CDR1 is SGHAT and CDR2 is FQNNGV.

The chain is built from TRBV11-2 and TRBJ2-5, with D tentatively TRBD2 (5 bases). This CDR3 has 15 amino acids. Germline lookup yields CDR1 SGHAT and CDR2 FQNNGV. The germline V and J ends were trimmed by 5 bases and 5 bases, with 18 bases remaining between them. CDR3 sequence (DNA): TGTGCCAGCAGCCGAATTGCGGGTTTAGGGGAGACCCAGTACTTC. Amino acids: CASSRIAGLGETQYF.

J is TRBJ2-5 and V is TRBV7-6; maybe TRBD2 (6 bases). The CDR3 length is 13 residues. Germline V gene data show CDR1 as SGHVS and CDR2 as FNYEAQ. Trimming removed 1 base from V and 4 bases from J, with 7 bases in between. CDR3: CASSLVGGETQYF. In DNA form, the CDR3 reads TGTGCCAGCAGCTTAGTCGGGGGAGAGACCCAGTACTTC.

This clone turned up a few times. The chain recombines TRBV27 with TRBJ2-7, with TRBD1 as a possible D gene (7 bases). Trimming left V 6 bases short and J 3 bases short, with 12 bases between. The germline gives CDR1 MNHEY, CDR2 SMNVEV (reference sequence). This CDR3 contains 13 residues. CDR3 loop: CASRDRRGYEQYF. CDR3 DNA: TGTGCCAGCAGGGACAGGAGGGGCTACGAGCAGTACTTC.

This clone has just a few counts. V is TRBV7-6 and J is TRBJ2-1; TRBD2 agrees at 10 bases. V trimming: 4 bases; J trimming: 5 bases; junction bases outside the gene matches: 14. The CDR3 extends over 18 amino acids. The germline V gene encodes CDR1 SGHVS and CDR2 FNYEAQ. The CDR3 coding sequence is TGTGCCAGCAGCTCCCGGGGCGCTAGCGGGGGAAACCACAATGAGCAGTTCTTC. It translates to CASSSRGASGGNHNEQFF.

The rearrangement joins TRBV5-1 to TRBJ2-2, with D possibly being TRBD1 (7 bases). Germline-derived CDR1 and CDR2 are SGHRS and YFSETQ. This CDR3 has 16 amino acids. V was pared by 5 bases and J by 5 bases, with 19 bases between. This chain's CDR3 is CASRSGGGLGTGELFF. The CDR3 coding sequence is TGCGCCAGCAGATCTGGAGGGGGCCTGGGGACCGGGGAGCTGTTTTTT.

The rearrangement links TRBV5-6 to TRBJ1-5; 8 bases line up with TRBD1. Germline loops: CDR1 SGHDT, CDR2 YYEEEE. This CDR3 spans 16 amino acids. V lost 4 bases and J lost 3; bases outside the gene matches: 9. The CDR3 region has the DNA TGTGCCAGCAGCCCGTATCAGGGGGCGGTCAATCAGCCCCAGCATTTT. It is translated as CASSPYQGAVNQPQHF. Full variable domain (missing parts from reference TRBV5-6 and TRBJ1-5): DAGVTQSPTHLIKTRGQQVTLRCSPKSGHDTVSWYQQALGQGPQFIFQYYEEEERQRGNFPDRFSGHQFPNYSSELNVNALLLGDSALYLCASSPYQGAVNQPQHFGDGTRLSIL.